The source of this TCR beta chain is a study of T cells in Graves' hyperthyroidism and ophthalmopathy (dated by TCRdb to between 2019 and 2020). About the study as a whole: Peripheral blood samples were taken at initial diagnosis, before any treatment was given. TCR V-J signatures able to tell the groups apart were searched for in a discovery cohort of some 97 patients, of whom under 45 had Graves' ophthalmopathy and about 60 had stable Graves' hyperthyroidism. Prospective prediction of ophthalmopathy was tested in an independent validation cohort of fewer than 20 hyperthyroidism patients and roughly 16 patients who later progressed to ophthalmopathy. The 75 to 100 discovery patients were randomly split 7:3 into training and test sets. The study also compared thyroid tissue and blood T-cell repertoires from about 6 Graves' hyperthyroidism patients. Following sampling, methimazole starting at 30 mg daily was given to hyperthyroidism patients, and high-dose intravenous methylprednisolone was given to ophthalmopathy patients. TCR Vbeta CDR3 sequencing of roughly 140 peripheral blood samples (under 45 ophthalmopathy, some 75 hyperthyroidism and approximately 17 progressor patients) is reported in the paper. On the study overall, not on this receptor specifically: During validation, the model predicted progression to ophthalmopathy a median of around 6 months ahead of onset, with more than 60% sensitivity and around 72% specificity. No statistical method was used to fix the sample size in advance, and group allocation was not hidden from the investigators. A 13 V-J signature model separated ophthalmopathy from stable hyperthyroidism, with roughly 88% sensitivity and roughly 84% specificity in cross-validation and 80%/75% in testing. Most expanded thyroid clonotypes (frequency above 0.001) were also found in blood, which suggests that blood repertoires may mirror thyroid immune responses.

A word on this clonotype: Its antigen is not yet known. The sample holds no much larger clone one base away, and base qualities are not on file.

TCR beta CDR3 regions were amplified from RNA transcripts. The first round of RT-PCR for the TCR CDR3 was performed with the HTBI primer set and the Qiagen OneStep RT-PCR kit. A second multiplex PCR round built the libraries, followed by size selection and purification. Paired-end sequencing of the libraries was performed with 100 bp reads on an Illumina HiSeq2000. Regarding the original processing steps: SOAPnuke was used to process the raw data, with reads discarded if the reads contained adapters or uncalled bases, had a mean Phred below 15, or lacked an exact constant-primer or identifier match. High-quality paired reads were merged using COPE v1.2.5, and each unique nucleotide sequence was defined as a clonotype. Clonotypes were aligned to IMGT TRBV, TRBD and TRBJ reference segments using MiTCR v1.1. Only V-J combinations with frequency above 0.0001, covering 99.2% of repertoires, were analysed. The TCS score was defined as the ratio of F50 (clonal expansion) to E x V (chaos), calculated using BLOSUM62-based TCRdist between CDR3 peptides within each V-J. Welch's t-statistics and random forest reduced roughly 540 V-J features to about 13, which were used in a naive Bayes classifier (R e1071). The public reads were run again by TCRdb, first through fastp at Q25 and then through MiXCR, and only productive beta chains were kept. Each entry merges the rows of one CDR3 protein and shows their most common DNA and genes. The V and J calls, along with clone size, are taken from TCRdb and not from the paper's own processing. For this sample there are hundreds of thousands of distinct CDR3 sequences; more than 11% appear just once. The ten largest clonotypes hold 20% to 25% of the sample.

Graves' hyperthyroidism was defined as stable when no progression to ophthalmopathy occurred over 18 months of follow-up. The hyperthyroidism patients were between 18 and 65 years old and newly diagnosed, with a disease duration of less than 2 months. Exclusion was applied to patients with uncontrolled infections, other autoimmune diseases, pregnancy or lactation. Diagnoses relied on clinical symptoms, serum thyroxine and TRAb, thyroid ultrasound and orbital computed tomography. Ficoll-Paque density gradient centrifugation was used to isolate PBMCs from around 10 ml of fresh peripheral blood. Trizol reagent was used to extract total RNA, and RNA quality was then checked on an Agilent 2100 Bioanalyzer. The CDR3 sequence holds 16 residues, the cysteine and phenylalanine included. Only the CDR3 DNA stays, 48 bases, in frame from base 1. In the germline V gene, CDR1 corresponds to MDHEN and CDR2 to SYDVKM. Relative to germline, V is 8 bases shorter and J is 2 bases shorter, with 20 bases between their ends.

This sequence originates from a woman aged 30 to 39 with Graves' hyperthyroidism. Material: blood. The V and J segments used are TRBV28 and TRBJ2-3, and perhaps TRBD2 as D gene, on 6 matching bases. The CDR3 loop reads CASRRPRWGLTDTQYF. The DNA is as follows: TGTGCCAGCCGAAGACCCCGCTGGGGACTCACAGATACGCAGTATTTT.